Shown below are 9 T cell receptor beta chains from a single sample sequenced in a study of T cells in Graves' hyperthyroidism and ophthalmopathy. The CDR3 regions of TCR beta were amplified from RNA transcripts. A set of HTBI primers served as the primers for a first-round RT-PCR of the TCR CDR3. MiXCR, applied by TCRdb to the multiplex PCR reads, yields one record per CDR3 protein. The data hold around 570,000 distinct CDR3 sequences, with less than 20% observed a single time. The sample comprised blood. Receptors originate from a man in his forties or fifties with Graves' ophthalmopathy.

This chain's CDR3 is CASSPGTSGSNSPLHF. As DNA, the CDR3 is TGTGCCAGCAGCCCTGGGACGAGCGGTAGTAATTCACCCCTCCACTTT. The rearrangement uses TRBV7-9 and TRBJ1-6, with D tentatively TRBD1 (5 bases). V lost 5 bases to trimming and J lost 6 bases, with 17 bases between them. Germline assignment: CDR1 SEHNR and CDR2 FQNEAQ (reference sequence). This CDR3 is built from 16 residues.

The V call is TRBV6-1, the J call TRBJ2-2; a possible D gene is TRBD1 (5 bases). Trimming left V 7 bases short and J 1 base short, with 10 bases between. This CDR3 is 14 amino acids long. Germline CDR1 and CDR2: MNHNS and SASEGT. CDR3 in DNA: TGTGCCAGCATAACTGGACAGAACACCGGGGAGCTGTTTTTT. Its translation: CASITGQNTGELFF.

The genes are TRBV29-1 and TRBJ2-5; the D is unclear. The CDR3 has 11 amino acids. V was shortened by 3 bases and J by 4 bases, with 6 bases between the two germline ends. CDR1 SQVTM and CDR2 ANQGSEA come from the germline V gene. CDR3 DNA sequence: TGCAGCGTTGACGGTGGAGAGACCCAGTACTTC. The encoded protein is CSVDGGETQYF.

This clonotype came up many times. The chain has TRBV3-1 and TRBJ1-4; D unresolved. CDR1 is LGHDT and CDR2 is YNNKEL in the germline V gene (reference sequence). The V end lost 6 bases, the J end lost 8 bases, and 19 bases lay between the germline ends. CDR3 length: 15 residues. The CDR3 nucleotides read TGTGCCAGCAGTCCGCCCCTTCTGCGGAGGGAAAAACTGTTTTTT. Translation gives CASSPPLLRREKLFF.

The chain has TRBV20-1 and TRBJ2-5; perhaps TRBD2 as D (7 bases). Germline V gives CDR1 DFQATT, CDR2 SNEGSKA (reference sequence). Deletions cut 1 base from V and 5 bases from J, with 14 bases between. There are 14 residues in the CDR3. CDR3 DNA sequence: TGCAGTGCTAGAGTCCCGGGGGGCGGGGAGACCCAGTACTTC. Amino acids: CSARVPGGGETQYF.

The chain combines TRBV6-1 with TRBJ2-7; D is unresolved. There are 12 residues in the CDR3. Germline V gene sequence: CDR1 MNHNS, CDR2 SASEGT. V was pared by 10 bases and J by 2 bases, with 12 bases between. CDR3 nucleotide sequence: TGTGCCACCTTCTCGGCCACCTACGAGCAGTACTTC. Its translation: CATFSATYEQYF.

The chain joins TRBV27 to TRBJ1-1; D is perhaps TRBD1 (6 bases). V lost 5 bases to trimming and J lost 4 bases, with 23 bases between them. The CDR3 sequence is 17 residues long. CDR1 MNHEY and CDR2 SMNVEV come from the germline V gene (reference sequence). CDR3 sequence: CASSPGARGLAPTEAFF. DNA of the CDR3: TGTGCCAGCAGTCCAGGGGCGCGAGGGTTAGCGCCCACTGAAGCTTTCTTT.

This clonotype has a count of ten or more. J is TRBJ2-7 and V is TRBV2; D unresolved. The CDR3 loop spans 14 amino acids. V was cut by 4 bases and J by 0 bases, with 10 bases left in between. The germline V gene encodes CDR1 SNHLY and CDR2 FYNNEI. CDR3 protein: CASSVARSSYEQYF. The CDR3 DNA follows: TGTGCCAGCAGTGTGGCCAGGAGCTCCTACGAGCAGTACTTC. Using reference TRBV2 and TRBJ2-7 for the parts outside the CDR3, the full variable domain is EPEVTQTPSHQVTQMGQEVILRCVPISNHLYFYWYRQILGQKVEFLVSFYNNEISEKSEIFDDQFSVERPDGSNFTLKIRSTKLEDSAMYFCASSVARSSYEQYFGPGTRLTVT.

The V call is TRBV7-3, the J call TRBJ2-1; 9 bases align to TRBD1. Germline V gene lookup returns CDR1 SGHTA and CDR2 FQGTGA. The J segment lost 12 bases and the V segment lost 4 bases, leaving 7 bases of the junction unmatched. The CDR3 runs 13 residues. CDR3 sequence reads: CASSSDRGLWQFF. For the CDR3, the DNA is TGTGCCAGCAGCTCAGACAGGGGGTTATGGCAGTTCTTC.